The T cell receptor (beta chain) described here comes from a study of T cell responses to AZD1222 COVID-19 vaccine. Germline CDR1 LNHDA, CDR2 SQIVND (reference sequence). The CDR3 is 13 amino acids. Trimming took off 2 bases at V and 8 bases at J, with 12 bases between the two ends. The table came from immunoSEQ multiplex PCR; TCRdb's copy has only in-frame clones and leaves some out. The table includes 95,000 to 150,000 clones, approximately 90% detected once. This clonotype originated in an adult in good health. The chain employs TRBV19 and TRBJ1-2; the D is unclear. Sequenced here: peripheral blood, sampled on day 0 of AZD1222 vaccination. As DNA, the CDR3 is TGTGCCAGTAGTATACGAGGGTGGATCGGCTACACCTTC. It yields the protein CASSIRGWIGYTF.